This T cell receptor (beta chain) was documented in a study of T-cell reconstitution after alpha-beta-depleted transplantation in children. Study findings and constraints: Fresh T-cell production supplied most of the T-cell counts and diversity seen one year after transplant. Elevated TCRbeta diversity at day 60 was traced, in some patients, to surviving recipient T cells and thymic progenitors.

In this sample, this clonotype turned up a few times. Its antigen is currently unknown. Germline and junction disagree at one end, which may indicate a read error. The authors prepared the TCRbeta library with unique molecular identifiers. A single record per CDR3 protein comes from TCRdb applying MiXCR to the PCR reads. The sample has 550,000 to 800,000 distinct CDR3 sequences; less than 15% are singletons. Germline assignment: CDR1 DFQATT and CDR2 SNEGSKA (reference sequence). There are 13 residues in the CDR3. The sample consisted of PBMCs, taken before TCRalphabeta/CD19-depleted stem cell transplant. This sequence joins TRBV20-1 and TRBJ1-2, with D possibly being TRBD1 (6 bases). The origin of this receptor is a girl aged 2 to 10 with congenital amegakaryocytic thrombocytopenia, due to receive a stem cell transplant. The CDR3 spells CSAYYGTNFGYTF. The CDR3 DNA is TGCAGTGCCTACTACGGGACAAACTTTGGCTACACCTTC.